These T cell receptor beta chains were read from a single sample in a study of monozygotic twins with inflammatory bowel disease. Reprocessing the 5' RACE reads, TCRdb reports a single entry for every CDR3 protein and omits DNA. The sample has 420,000 or so distinct CDR3 sequences. Sample: blood. The receptors originated from a human donor with ulcerative colitis or Crohn's disease, or a healthy co-twin of an affected twin (not recorded which). The CDR3 runs from the conserved cysteine through the conserved F or W. Fields, in order: J gene, V gene, CDR3 length, CDR3 protein.

J: TRBJ2-7
V: TRBV5-1
length: 14
CDR3: CASSLGLAGGEQYF

J: TRBJ1-2
V: TRBV6-1
length: 15
CDR3: CASSPLVRTDDGYTF

J: TRBJ2-1
V: TRBV28
length: 11
CDR3: CASGTRNEQFF

J: TRBJ1-2
V: TRBV2
length: 14
CDR3: CASSEYVTGHGYTF

J: TRBJ2-1
V: TRBV20-1
length: 19
CDR3: CSARDPFGTGYGAYNEQFF

J: TRBJ1-1
V: TRBV18
length: 14
CDR3: CASSPAQGEGKAFF

J: TRBJ2-7
V: TRBV29-1
length: 14
CDR3: CSVEVAGSSYEQYF

J: TRBJ1-4
V: TRBV15
length: 16
CDR3: CATSRKQGPEGGKLFF

J: TRBJ2-1
V: TRBV2
length: 14
CDR3: CASTPGLAGAREFF

J: TRBJ2-7
V: TRBV7-2
length: 16
CDR3: CASSLEGTGAFYEQYF

J: TRBJ2-2
V: TRBV3-1
length: 19
CDR3: CASSQTGTSTVSDTGELFF

J: TRBJ1-3
V: TRBV7-9
length: 13
CDR3: CALVRGTGNTIYF

J: TRBJ1-1
V: TRBV30
length: 15
CDR3: CAWSAGQRMNTEAFF

J: TRBJ2-7
V: TRBV10-3
length: 13
CDR3: CAISEGASGEQYF

J: TRBJ1-1
V: TRBV6-6
length: 14
CDR3: CATKLTPVHTEAFF

J: TRBJ1-6
V: TRBV7-3
length: 15
CDR3: CASSLMVARDSPLHF